The clone carrying this T cell receptor (beta chain) was seen many times. The data stem from a study of identical twins. Germline V gene sequence: CDR1 DFQATT, CDR2 SNEGSKA (reference sequence). There are 13 residues in the CDR3. V was shortened by 6 bases and J by 1 base, with 12 bases between the two germline ends. TCRdb redid the calling of the 5' RACE reads with MiXCR, one entry per CDR3 protein. The table includes 600,000 to 850,000 distinct CDR3 sequences, 15% to 20% detected once. The same data also contributed to another study, on T cells expressing NK-cell markers. As that report states: It is unclear if expanded NKG2C-expressing clones target HCMV antigens.

This TCR was sampled from a woman under 30 in good health. The rearrangement links TRBV20-1 to TRBJ1-1; D is ambiguous. Source material: PBMCs. The CDR3 here is CSAPGNTNTEAFF. The CDR3 nucleotides read TGCAGTGCCCCGGGGAATACGAACACTGAAGCTTTCTTT.